The 27 T cell receptor beta chains presented below share a single source sample, sequenced in a study of shared clonotypes between healthy human individuals. The assay was immunoSEQ multiplex PCR, and TCRdb's table has in-frame clones only and misses some. The repertoire includes about 1.5 million clones, under 99% of them detected once, and roughly 0.4% sits in the top ten. The sequencing input was naive CD4+ T cells sorted from blood. Subset of the sample: CD45RA+ positively selected. The receptor source for this set is a man younger than 45 in good health.

The chain employs TRBV28 and TRBJ1-4; D call uncertain. Trimming pared 6 bases from V and 6 bases from J, leaving 17 bases between. The CDR3 runs 15 residues. Germline CDR1 and CDR2: MDHEN and SYDVKM. The CDR3 sequence is CASRPRTYSDEKLFF. In nucleotides, the CDR3 is TGTGCCAGCAGGCCCAGGACCTATTCGGATGAAAAACTGTTTTTT.

A word on this clone: Other DNA sequences from this sample encode an identical CDR3 as well. V and J are TRBV19 and TRBJ2-7, with a weak D call TRBD1 (6 bases). This CDR3 contains 14 residues. With 3 bases removed from V and 2 bases from J, the gap between germline ends came to 11 bases. Germline V gene lookup returns CDR1 LNHDA and CDR2 SQIVND (reference sequence). DNA of the CDR3: TGTGCCAGTAGTATTCGGCAGGGGCCCTACGAGCAGTACTTC. Residues: CASSIRQGPYEQYF.

The V and J genes are TRBV29-1 and TRBJ1-1; D is uncertain. The CDR3 covers 14 residues. V lost 8 bases, J lost 6 bases, and 22 bases lay in between. Germline V gene lookup returns CDR1 SQVTM and CDR2 ANQGSEA. The CDR3 sequence is CSTFPGPGKAEAFF. CDR3 coding DNA: TGCAGCACCTTTCCGGGCCCCGGGAAGGCTGAAGCTTTCTTT.

This clone showed up just once. The V call is TRBV7-9, the J call TRBJ2-3, with D possibly called TRBD1 or TRBD2 (6 bases each). The CDR3 has 17 residues. Germline V gene lookup returns CDR1 SEHNR and CDR2 FQNEAQ (reference sequence). V was shortened by 5 bases and J by 0 bases, with 18 bases between the two germline ends. CDR3 residues: CASSPMVGGLSTDTQYF. The CDR3 bases are TGTGCCAGCAGCCCCATGGTGGGGGGCTTGAGCACAGATACGCAGTATTTT. The full variable domain, its missing parts supplied by reference TRBV7-9 and TRBJ2-3, is DTGVSQNPRHKITKRGQNVTFRCDPISEHNRLYWYRQTLGQGPEFLTYFQNEAQLEKSRLLSDRFSAERPKGSFSTLEIQRTEQGDSAMYLCASSPMVGGLSTDTQYFGPGTRLTVL.

The chain links TRBV18 to TRBJ2-6; 11 bases line up with TRBD1. V dropped 2 bases and J dropped 4; count of bases not matched to a gene: 7. Germline V gene sequence: CDR1 KGHSH, CDR2 LQKENI. The CDR3 contains 18 residues. The CDR3 here is CASSPFGQGAGGANVLTF. The CDR3 DNA follows: TGTGCCAGCTCACCATTTGGACAGGGGGCAGGAGGGGCCAACGTCCTGACTTTC.

The chain combines TRBV5-8 with TRBJ2-3, with 9 bases that match TRBD2. V dropped 0 bases and J dropped 3; count of bases not matched to a gene: 14. The CDR3 is 19 residues long. Germline CDR1 and CDR2: SGHTS and YDEGEE. The CDR3 loop is CASSLARSSGSLGTDTQYF. For the CDR3, the DNA is TGTGCCAGCAGCTTGGCCCGGAGTAGCGGGAGTCTTGGTACAGATACGCAGTATTTT.

The V and J genes are TRBV10-3 and TRBJ2-2, with TRBD1 matching over 10 bases. The J segment lost 7 bases and the V segment lost 4 bases, leaving 9 bases of the junction unmatched. CDR1 ENHRY and CDR2 SYGVKD come from the germline V gene. The length of the CDR3 is 16 residues. The CDR3 spells CAISGRQGALGGELFF. CDR3 coding DNA: TGTGCCATCAGTGGCCGACAGGGGGCCCTGGGCGGGGAGCTGTTTTTT.

This chain uses TRBV18 with TRBJ2-1; perhaps D is TRBD1 or TRBD2 (5 bases each). Trimming took off 4 bases at V and 6 bases at J, with 19 bases between the two ends. The CDR3 totals 16 residues. The germline V gene has CDR1 KGHSH and CDR2 LQKENI. CDR3 loop: CASSLNGVGTANEQFF. The CDR3 DNA reads TGTGCCAGCTCACTCAATGGCGTAGGGACGGCCAATGAGCAGTTCTTC.

The chain couples TRBV10-3 to TRBJ2-7; 7 nucleotides match TRBD1. Per germline, CDR1 ENHRY and CDR2 SYGVKD. The CDR3 totals 14 residues. The junction had 4 bases not matched to a gene; V was cut back by 2 bases and J by 3 bases. The CDR3 here is CAISEKGASYEQYF. The DNA for the CDR3 is TGTGCCATCAGTGAGAAGGGGGCTAGCTACGAGCAGTACTTC.

V usage is TRBV2 and J usage is TRBJ1-3, with TRBD1 matching 7 bases. CDR1 and CDR2 (germline): SNHLY, FYNNEI. With V trimmed by 6 bases and J by 0 bases, 5 bases remained unmatched. This CDR3 contains 15 residues. The CDR3 bases are TGTGCCAGCAGGGACGGGACAGTCTCTGGAAACACCATATATTTT. Translating it yields CASRDGTVSGNTIYF.

This clone appeared a few times. This same CDR3 is encoded by further DNA sequences in the sample. The J gene is TRBJ2-5, the V gene TRBV2; no clear D gene. The CDR3 runs to 11 residues. Trimming took 6 bases from V and 0 from J, leaving 2 bases between them. CDR1 is SNHLY and CDR2 is FYNNEI in the germline V gene. This CDR3 is CASRYQETQYF. CDR3 sequence (DNA): TGTGCCAGCAGGTACCAAGAGACCCAGTACTTC.

The V and J genes are TRBV18 and TRBJ1-1; D not resolved. Germline V gene lookup returns CDR1 KGHSH and CDR2 LQKENI. V was shortened by 3 bases and J by 4 bases, with 12 bases between the two germline ends. The length of the CDR3 is 14 residues. CDR3 DNA: TGTGCCAGCTCACCCAGAGGCAGCTCCACTGAAGCTTTCTTT. Encoded protein: CASSPRGSSTEAFF.

The chain uses TRBV19 and TRBJ1-5; TRBD1 matches 9 bases. Germline V gene lookup returns CDR1 LNHDA and CDR2 SQIVND (reference sequence). This CDR3 spans 16 amino acids. V was clipped by 2 bases and J by 6 bases; unmatched bases: 8. CDR3 in amino acids: CASSIIDRGIGQPQHF. CDR3 coding DNA: TGTGCCAGTAGTATAATAGACAGGGGGATTGGTCAGCCCCAGCATTTT. The full variable domain, its missing parts supplied by reference TRBV19 and TRBJ1-5, is DGGITQSPKYLFRKEGQNVTLSCEQNLNHDAMYWYRQDPGQGLRLIYYSQIVNDFQKGDIAEGYSVSREKKESFPLTVTSAQKNPTAFYLCASSIIDRGIGQPQHFGDGTRLSIL.

The chain combines TRBV18 with TRBJ2-5; TRBD2 aligns across 9 bases. The germline V gene encodes CDR1 KGHSH and CDR2 LQKENI. CDR3 length equals 20 residues. The V and J ends lost 6 bases and 2 bases, in that order; junction bases with no gene match: 22. The CDR3: CASSPISTSGTLIDQETQYF. In DNA, the CDR3 is TGTGCCAGCTCTCCTATTTCGACTAGCGGAACACTAATTGATCAAGAGACCCAGTACTTC.

The CDR3 loop is CASSLYPRGLGGMREQYF. CDR3 coding DNA: TGTGCCAGCAGTTTATACCCCCGCGGTTTGGGCGGGATGAGAGAGCAGTACTTC. This chain connects TRBV28 to TRBJ2-7; maybe TRBD2 (6 bases). The length of the CDR3 is 18 residues. With 1 base removed from V and 7 bases from J, the gap between germline ends came to 26 bases. Germline-derived CDR1 and CDR2 are MDHEN and SYDVKM.

The CDR3 sequence is CASSPSGQGFEKLFF. CDR3 in DNA: TGTGCCAGCAGCCCCTCGGGACAGGGTTTTGAAAAACTGTTTTTT. The rearrangement links TRBV9 to TRBJ1-4, with 9 bases matching TRBD1. The germline CDR1 and CDR2 sequences are SGDLS and YYNGEE. The CDR3 contains 15 residues. V lost 4 bases, J lost 7 bases, and 8 bases stayed unmatched. The full variable domain, in which reference TRBV9 and TRBJ1-4 provide the parts outside the CDR3, is DSGVTQTPKHLITATGQRVTLRCSPRSGDLSVYWYQQSLDQGLQFLIQYYNGEERAKGNILERFSAQQFPDLHSELNLSSLELGDSALYFCASSPSGQGFEKLFFGSGTQLSVL.

V and J are TRBV18 and TRBJ1-1, with TRBD1 matching 10 bases. Germline loops: CDR1 KGHSH, CDR2 LQKENI. This CDR3 comprises 14 residues. V lost 10 bases, J lost 3 bases, and 8 bases stayed unmatched. Here the CDR3 reads CATGTGTGDTEAFF. CDR3 nucleotides: TGTGCCACGGGGACGGGGACAGGGGACACTGAAGCTTTCTTT.

The CDR3: CASSFDRVDEQFF. The CDR3 DNA sequence: TGTGCCAGCAGCTTCGACAGGGTAGATGAGCAGTTCTTC. The chain employs TRBV5-4 and TRBJ2-1, with TRBD1 matching 7 bases. The CDR3 loop spans 13 amino acids. The V and J ends lost 2 bases and 8 bases, in that order; junction bases with no gene match: 4. The germline CDR1 and CDR2 sequences are SGHNT and YYREEE (reference sequence).

The V gene is TRBV7-8, the J gene TRBJ2-3, with 8 bases that match TRBD1. The germline CDR1 and CDR2 sequences are SGHVS and FQNEAQ. Trimming removed 5 bases from V and 1 base from J; junction bases left unmatched: 5. The CDR3 runs to 15 residues. The CDR3 sequence is CASSRQDRGTDTQYF. The CDR3 nucleotides read TGTGCCAGCAGCCGTCAGGACAGGGGCACAGATACGCAGTATTTT.

The chain couples TRBV18 to TRBJ2-7; TRBD1 aligns across 9 bases. Germline assignment: CDR1 KGHSH and CDR2 LQKENI. V shed 3 bases and J 5 bases; nucleotides not matched to a gene: 5. This CDR3 is 14 amino acids long. CDR3 sequence (DNA): TGTGCCAGCTCACCGGGGGACAGGGCTCACGAGCAGTACTTC. Protein sequence: CASSPGDRAHEQYF.

Only one count was recorded for this clone. The same CDR3 can be traced to other DNA sequences in this sample. The gene calls are TRBV2 and TRBJ2-2; unclear D gene. The CDR3 runs 13 residues. Trimming stripped 4 bases from V and 1 base from J, with 4 bases between. Germline CDR1 SNHLY, CDR2 FYNNEI. CDR3 DNA: TGTGCCAGCAGTGGGCAGAACACCGGGGAGCTGTTTTTT. Encoded protein: CASSGQNTGELFF.

The chain employs TRBV25-1 and TRBJ2-2; 7 nucleotides align to TRBD2. V lost 0 bases to trimming and J lost 0 bases; unmatched junction nucleotides: 4. Germline V CDR1 and CDR2: MGHDK, SYGVNS. The CDR3 sequence is 17 residues long. CDR3 DNA: TGTGCCAGCAGTGAATATGTGCTAGCGGCGAACACCGGGGAGCTGTTTTTT. Translated, it gives CASSEYVLAANTGELFF.

The chain combines TRBV6-5 with TRBJ2-4, with a possible D match to TRBD2 (6 bases). The CDR3 runs 14 residues. V dropped 8 bases and J dropped 9 bases, with 20 bases sitting between them. Germline V CDR1 and CDR2: MNHEY, SVGAGI. CDR3 residues: CASSPAAAGGIQYF. CDR3 bases: TGTGCCAGCTCCCCCGCAGCCGCCGGGGGCATTCAGTACTTC.

The rearrangement uses TRBV19 and TRBJ1-4; D gene unclear. V dropped 1 base and J dropped 0 bases, with 3 bases sitting between them. Germline CDR1 is LNHDA and CDR2 is SQIVND (reference sequence). This CDR3 contains 14 residues. CDR3 sequence reads: CASSIVSTNEKLFF. CDR3 DNA: TGTGCCAGTAGTATAGTCTCAACTAATGAAAAACTGTTTTTT.

The gene calls are TRBV11-2 and TRBJ2-5; D might be TRBD2 (6 bases). The CDR3 is 18 residues long. V lost 5 bases, J lost 2 bases, and 24 bases lay in between. Germline V gives CDR1 SGHAT, CDR2 FQNNGV. CDR3 coding DNA: TGTGCCAGCAGCCCTAGGGTAATGGGCTTCGGGACTCAAGAGACCCAGTACTTC. Its translation: CASSPRVMGFGTQETQYF.

This clone was detected only once. The rearrangement links TRBV28 to TRBJ2-7, with 8 bases lining up with TRBD2. J lost 5 bases, V lost 7 bases, and 10 bases had no gene match. Germline CDR1 reads MDHEN; CDR2 reads SYDVKM. The CDR3 loop spans 14 amino acids. CDR3 amino acids: CASITPGGMDEQYF. In nucleotides, the CDR3 is TGTGCCAGCATAACTCCGGGGGGGATGGACGAGCAGTACTTC.

This chain connects TRBV7-2 to TRBJ2-1, with D unclear. V was clipped by 5 bases and J by 0 bases, with 11 bases between them. The germline V gene has CDR1 SGHTA and CDR2 FQGNSA. The CDR3 length is 15 residues. The CDR3 sequence: CASSRDGSSYNEQFF. Here the CDR3 DNA reads TGTGCCAGCAGCCGAGACGGAAGCTCCTACAATGAGCAGTTCTTC.